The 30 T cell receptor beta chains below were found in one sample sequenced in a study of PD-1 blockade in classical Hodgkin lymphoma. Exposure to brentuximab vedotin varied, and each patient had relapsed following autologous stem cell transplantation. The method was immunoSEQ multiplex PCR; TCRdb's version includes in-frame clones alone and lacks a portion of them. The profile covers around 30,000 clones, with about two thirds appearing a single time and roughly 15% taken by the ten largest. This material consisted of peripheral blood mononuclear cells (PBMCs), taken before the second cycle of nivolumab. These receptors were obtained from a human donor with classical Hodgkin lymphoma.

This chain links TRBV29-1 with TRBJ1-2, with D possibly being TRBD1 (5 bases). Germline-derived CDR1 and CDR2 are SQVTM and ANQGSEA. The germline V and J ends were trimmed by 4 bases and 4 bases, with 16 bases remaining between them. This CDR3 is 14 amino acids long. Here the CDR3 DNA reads TGCAGCGTTGGCAATCTCGACAGCTCCTATGGCTACACCTTC. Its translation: CSVGNLDSSYGYTF.

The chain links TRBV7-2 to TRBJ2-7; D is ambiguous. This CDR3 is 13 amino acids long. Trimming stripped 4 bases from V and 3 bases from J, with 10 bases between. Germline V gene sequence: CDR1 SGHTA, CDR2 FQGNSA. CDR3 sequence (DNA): TGTGCCAGCAGCTCCAACCCGAACTACGAGCAGTACTTC. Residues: CASSSNPNYEQYF.

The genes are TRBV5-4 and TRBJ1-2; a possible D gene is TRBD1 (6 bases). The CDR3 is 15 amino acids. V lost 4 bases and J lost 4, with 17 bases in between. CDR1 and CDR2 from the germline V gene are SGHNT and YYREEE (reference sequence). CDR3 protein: CASSISGGRPYGYTF. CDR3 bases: TGTGCCAGCAGCATCTCGGGGGGCAGGCCCTATGGCTACACCTTC.

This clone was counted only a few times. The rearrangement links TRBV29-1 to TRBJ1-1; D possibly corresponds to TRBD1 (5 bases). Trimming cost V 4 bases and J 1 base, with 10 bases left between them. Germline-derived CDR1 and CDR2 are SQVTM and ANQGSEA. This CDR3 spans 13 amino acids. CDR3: CSVAGGTNTEAFF. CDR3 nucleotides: TGCAGCGTTGCGGGGGGGACGAACACTGAAGCTTTCTTT.

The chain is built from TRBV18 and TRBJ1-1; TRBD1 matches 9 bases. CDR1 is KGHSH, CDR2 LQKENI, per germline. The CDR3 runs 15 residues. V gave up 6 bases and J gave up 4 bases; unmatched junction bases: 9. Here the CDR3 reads CASSQGQGVTTEAFF. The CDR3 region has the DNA TGTGCCAGCTCGCAGGGACAGGGTGTTACCACTGAAGCTTTCTTT.

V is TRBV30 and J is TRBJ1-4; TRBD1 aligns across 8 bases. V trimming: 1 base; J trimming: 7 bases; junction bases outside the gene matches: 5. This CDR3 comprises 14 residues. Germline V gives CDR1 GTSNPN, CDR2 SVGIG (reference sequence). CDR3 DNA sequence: TGTGCCTGGAGTGAGAACACAGGGGGTGAAAAACTGTTTTTT. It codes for CAWSENTGGEKLFF.

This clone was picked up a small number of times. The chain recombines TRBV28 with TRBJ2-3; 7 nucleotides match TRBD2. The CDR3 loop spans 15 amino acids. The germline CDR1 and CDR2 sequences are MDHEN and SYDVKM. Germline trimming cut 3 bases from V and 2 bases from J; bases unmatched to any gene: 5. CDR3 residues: CASSFPSGHTDTQYF. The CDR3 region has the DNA TGTGCCAGCAGTTTCCCTAGCGGACACACAGATACGCAGTATTTT.

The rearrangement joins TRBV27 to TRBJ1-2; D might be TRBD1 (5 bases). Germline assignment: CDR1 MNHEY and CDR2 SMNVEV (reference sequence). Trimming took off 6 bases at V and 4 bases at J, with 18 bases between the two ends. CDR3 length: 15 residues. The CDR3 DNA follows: TGTGCCAGCAGCCCGGACTGGGGCGCGATCTATGGCTACACCTTC. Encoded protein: CASSPDWGAIYGYTF.

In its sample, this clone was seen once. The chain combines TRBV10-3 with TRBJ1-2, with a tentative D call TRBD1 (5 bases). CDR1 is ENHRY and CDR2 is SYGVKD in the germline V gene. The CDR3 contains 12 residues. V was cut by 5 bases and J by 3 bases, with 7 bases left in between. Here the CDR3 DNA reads TGTGCCATCAGTCAGGGATACTATGGCTACACCTTC. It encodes CAISQGYYGYTF.

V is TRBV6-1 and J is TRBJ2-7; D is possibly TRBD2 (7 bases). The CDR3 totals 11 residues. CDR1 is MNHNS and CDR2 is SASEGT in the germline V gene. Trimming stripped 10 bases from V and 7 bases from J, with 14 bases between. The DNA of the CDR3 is TGTGCCACACTGGGGGGGCATGAGCAGTACTTC. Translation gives CATLGGHEQYF.

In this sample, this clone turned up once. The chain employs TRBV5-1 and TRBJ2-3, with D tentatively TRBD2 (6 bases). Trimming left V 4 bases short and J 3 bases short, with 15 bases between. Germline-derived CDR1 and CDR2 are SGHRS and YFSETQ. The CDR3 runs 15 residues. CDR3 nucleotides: TGCGCCAGCAGCGACTCCGGGACTCAAACAGATACGCAGTATTTT. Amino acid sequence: CASSDSGTQTDTQYF.

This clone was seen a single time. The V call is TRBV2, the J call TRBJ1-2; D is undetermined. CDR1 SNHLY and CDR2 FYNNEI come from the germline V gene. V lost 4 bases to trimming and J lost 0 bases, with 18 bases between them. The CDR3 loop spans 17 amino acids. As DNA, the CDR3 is TGTGCCAGCAGTGTTTGGTGGGGAGGAGAACCTAACTATGGCTACACCTTC. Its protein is CASSVWWGGEPNYGYTF.

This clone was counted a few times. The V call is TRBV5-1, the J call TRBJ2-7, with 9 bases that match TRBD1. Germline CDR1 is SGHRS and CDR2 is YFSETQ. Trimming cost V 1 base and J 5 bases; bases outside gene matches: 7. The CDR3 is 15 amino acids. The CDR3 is CASSLRRTGDHEQYF. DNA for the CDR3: TGCGCCAGCAGCTTGAGGCGGACAGGGGACCACGAGCAGTACTTC.

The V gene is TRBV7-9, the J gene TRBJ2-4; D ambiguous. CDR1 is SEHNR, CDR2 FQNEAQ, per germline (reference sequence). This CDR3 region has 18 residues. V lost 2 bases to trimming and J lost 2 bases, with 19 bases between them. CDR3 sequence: CASSLSSAPLLTKNIQYF. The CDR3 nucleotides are TGTGCCAGCAGCTTAAGTTCAGCCCCGTTGCTGACCAAAAACATTCAGTACTTC.

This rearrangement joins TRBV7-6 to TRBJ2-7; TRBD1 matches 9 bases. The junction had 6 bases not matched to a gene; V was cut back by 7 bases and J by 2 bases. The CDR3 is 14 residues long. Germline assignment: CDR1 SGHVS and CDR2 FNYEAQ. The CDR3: CASTIGTGPYEQYF. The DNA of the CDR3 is TGTGCCAGCACGATAGGGACAGGGCCCTACGAGCAGTACTTC.

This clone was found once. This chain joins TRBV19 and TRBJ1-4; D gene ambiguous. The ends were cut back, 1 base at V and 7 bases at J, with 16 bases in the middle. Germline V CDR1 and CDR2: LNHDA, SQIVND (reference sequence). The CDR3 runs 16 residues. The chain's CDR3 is CASSIGFGSPTEKLFF. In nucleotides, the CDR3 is TGTGCCAGTAGTATAGGTTTCGGCAGTCCAACTGAAAAACTGTTTTTT.

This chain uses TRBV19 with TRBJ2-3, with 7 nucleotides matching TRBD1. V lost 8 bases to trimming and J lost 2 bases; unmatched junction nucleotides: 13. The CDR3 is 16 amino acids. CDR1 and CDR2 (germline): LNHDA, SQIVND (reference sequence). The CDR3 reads CASQKRGRFHTDTQYF. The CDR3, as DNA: TGTGCCAGTCAAAAAAGGGGGCGGTTCCACACAGATACGCAGTATTTT.

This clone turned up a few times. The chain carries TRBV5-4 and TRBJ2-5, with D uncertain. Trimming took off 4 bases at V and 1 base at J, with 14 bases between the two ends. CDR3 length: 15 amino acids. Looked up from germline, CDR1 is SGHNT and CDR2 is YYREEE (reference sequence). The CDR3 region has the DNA TGTGCCAGCAGCGCCGGGTCTCGCTTCCAAGAGACCCAGTACTTC. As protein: CASSAGSRFQETQYF.

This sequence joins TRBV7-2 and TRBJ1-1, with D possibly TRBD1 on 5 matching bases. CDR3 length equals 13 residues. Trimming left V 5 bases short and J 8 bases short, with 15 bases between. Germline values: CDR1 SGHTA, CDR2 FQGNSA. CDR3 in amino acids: CASSQYRNQEAFF. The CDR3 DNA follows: TGTGCCAGCAGCCAATACAGGAACCAAGAAGCTTTCTTT.

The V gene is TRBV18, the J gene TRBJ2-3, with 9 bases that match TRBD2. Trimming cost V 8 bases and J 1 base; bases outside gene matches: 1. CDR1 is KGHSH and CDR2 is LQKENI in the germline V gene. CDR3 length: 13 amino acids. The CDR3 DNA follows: TGTGCCAGCCGGACTAGCGGCACAGATACGCAGTATTTT. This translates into CASRTSGTDTQYF. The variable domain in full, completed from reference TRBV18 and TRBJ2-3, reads NAGVMQNPRHLVRRRGQEARLRCSPMKGHSHVYWYRQLPEEGLKFMVYLQKENIIDESGMPKERFSAEFPKEGPSILRIQQVVRGDSAAYFCASRTSGTDTQYFGPGTRLTVL.

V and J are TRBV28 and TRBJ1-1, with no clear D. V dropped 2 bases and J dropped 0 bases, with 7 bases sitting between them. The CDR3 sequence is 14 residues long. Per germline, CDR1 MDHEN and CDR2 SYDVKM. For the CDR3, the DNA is TGTGCCAGCAGTTTACAGGAGCTGAACACTGAAGCTTTCTTT. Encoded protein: CASSLQELNTEAFF.

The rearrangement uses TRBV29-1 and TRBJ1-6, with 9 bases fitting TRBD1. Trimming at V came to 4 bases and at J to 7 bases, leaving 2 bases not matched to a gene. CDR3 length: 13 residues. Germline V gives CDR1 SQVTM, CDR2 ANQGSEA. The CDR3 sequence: CSVATGGNSPLHF. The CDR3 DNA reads TGCAGCGTTGCGACAGGGGGAAATTCACCCCTCCACTTT. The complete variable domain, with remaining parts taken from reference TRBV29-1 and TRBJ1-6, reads SAVISQKPSRDICQRGTSLTIQCQVDSQVTMMFWYRQQPGQSLTLIATANQGSEATYESGFVIDKFPISRPNLTFSTLTVSNMSPEDSSIYLCSVATGGNSPLHFGNGTRLTVT.

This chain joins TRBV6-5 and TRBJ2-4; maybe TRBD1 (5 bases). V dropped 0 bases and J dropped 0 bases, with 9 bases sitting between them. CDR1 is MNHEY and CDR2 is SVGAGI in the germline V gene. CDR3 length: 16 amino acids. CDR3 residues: CASSYSGLLAKNIQYF. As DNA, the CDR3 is TGTGCCAGCAGTTACTCGGGGCTTTTAGCCAAAAACATTCAGTACTTC.

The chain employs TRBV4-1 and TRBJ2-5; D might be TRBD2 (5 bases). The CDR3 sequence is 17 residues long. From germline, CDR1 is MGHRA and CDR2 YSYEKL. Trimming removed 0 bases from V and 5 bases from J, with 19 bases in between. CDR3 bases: TGCGCCAGCAGCCAAGATGGTTGGCCCGGGGTCGGTGAGACCCAGTACTTC. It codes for CASSQDGWPGVGETQYF.

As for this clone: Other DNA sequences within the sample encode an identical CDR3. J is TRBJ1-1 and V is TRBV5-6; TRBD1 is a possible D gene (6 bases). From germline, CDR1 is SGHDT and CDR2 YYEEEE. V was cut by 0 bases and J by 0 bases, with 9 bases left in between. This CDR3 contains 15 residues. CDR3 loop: CASSLGTAMNTEAFF. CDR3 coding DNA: TGTGCCAGCAGCTTGGGGACAGCCATGAACACTGAAGCTTTCTTT.

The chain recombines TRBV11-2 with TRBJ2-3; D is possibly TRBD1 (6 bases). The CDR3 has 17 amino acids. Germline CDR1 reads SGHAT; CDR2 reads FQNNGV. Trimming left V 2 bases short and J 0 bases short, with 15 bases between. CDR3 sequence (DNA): TGTGCCAGCAGCTTATTCAGGGGAACATCTAGCACAGATACGCAGTATTTT. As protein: CASSLFRGTSSTDTQYF.

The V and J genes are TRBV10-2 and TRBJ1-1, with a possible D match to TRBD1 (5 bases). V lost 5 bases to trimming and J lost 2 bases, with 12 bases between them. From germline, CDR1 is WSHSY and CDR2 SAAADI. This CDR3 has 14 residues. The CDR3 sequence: CASSSTDINTEAFF. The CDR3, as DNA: TGCGCCAGCAGTTCGACAGATATCAACACTGAAGCTTTCTTT.

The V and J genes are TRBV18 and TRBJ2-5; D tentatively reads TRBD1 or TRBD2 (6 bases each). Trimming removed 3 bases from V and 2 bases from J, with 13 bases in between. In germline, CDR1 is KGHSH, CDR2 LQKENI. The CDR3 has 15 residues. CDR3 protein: CASSPGGSGQETQYF. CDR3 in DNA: TGTGCCAGCTCACCCGGGGGCAGCGGTCAAGAGACCCAGTACTTC.

The CDR3 bases are TGTGCCAGTAGTATCAGCAGGGCTTCGAACACCGGGGAGCTGTTTTTT. Protein sequence: CASSISRASNTGELFF. The V and J genes are TRBV19 and TRBJ2-2, with D perhaps matching TRBD1 (5 bases). Germline-derived CDR1 and CDR2 are LNHDA and SQIVND (reference sequence). This CDR3 contains 16 residues. V lost 3 bases and J lost 0, with 11 bases in between.

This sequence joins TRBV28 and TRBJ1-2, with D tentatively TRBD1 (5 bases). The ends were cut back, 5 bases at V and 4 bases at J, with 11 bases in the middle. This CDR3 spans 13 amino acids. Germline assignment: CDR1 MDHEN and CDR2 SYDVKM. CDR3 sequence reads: CASSTTGPYGYTF. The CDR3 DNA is TGTGCCAGCAGTACGACGGGGCCCTATGGCTACACCTTC.